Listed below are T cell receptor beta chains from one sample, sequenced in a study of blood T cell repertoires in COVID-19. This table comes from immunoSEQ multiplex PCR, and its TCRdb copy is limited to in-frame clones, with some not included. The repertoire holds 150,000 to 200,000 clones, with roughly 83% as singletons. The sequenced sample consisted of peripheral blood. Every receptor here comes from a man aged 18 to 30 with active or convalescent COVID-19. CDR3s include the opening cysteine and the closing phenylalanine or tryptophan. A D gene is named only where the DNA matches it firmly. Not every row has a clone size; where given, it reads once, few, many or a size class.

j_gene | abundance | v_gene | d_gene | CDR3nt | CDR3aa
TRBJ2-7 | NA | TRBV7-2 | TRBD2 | TGTGCCAGCCGGGGGGGGCTCTCCTACGAGCAGTACTTC | CASRGGLSYEQYF
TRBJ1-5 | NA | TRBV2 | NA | TGTGCCAGCAGTGAAAGGCGGACAGTACGGGGCAATCAGCCCCAGCATTTT | CASSERRTVRGNQPQHF
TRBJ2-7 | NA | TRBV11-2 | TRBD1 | TGTGCCAGCAACTGGGACAGGGGGTACGAGCAGTACTTC | CASNWDRGYEQYF
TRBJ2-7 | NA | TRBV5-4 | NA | TGTGCCAGCAGCTTGGGAGGGAGCTCCTACGAGCAGTACTTC | CASSLGGSSYEQYF
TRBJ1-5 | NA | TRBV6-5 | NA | TGTGCCAGCAGTACAGGGTATCAGCCCCAGCATTTT | CASSTGYQPQHF
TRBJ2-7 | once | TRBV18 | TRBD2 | TGTGCCAGCTCACCGGTACTAGCGGATGAGCTGTACTTC | CASSPVLADELYF
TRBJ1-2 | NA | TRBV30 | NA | TGTGCCTGGAGTGGAACTAGCTCCTACAACTATGGCTACACCTTC | CAWSGTSSYNYGYTF
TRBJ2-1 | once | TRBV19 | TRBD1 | TGTGCCAGTACCGCGACAGGGGCTACCTACAATGAGCAGTTCTTC | CASTATGATYNEQFF
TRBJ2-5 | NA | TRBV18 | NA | TGTGCCAGCTCCCTATTAACTAGTGGGGAGACCCAGTACTTC | CASSLLTSGETQYF
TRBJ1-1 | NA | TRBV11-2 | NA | TGTGCCAGCAGCTTAGATCTCTTGGGCAGGCTCCAAAACACTGAAGCTTTCTTT | CASSLDLLGRLQNTEAFF
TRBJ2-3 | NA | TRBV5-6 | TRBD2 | TGTGCCAGCAGCTTGGCCGCTAGCGGAAGAGGCGCAGATACGCAGTATTTT | CASSLAASGRGADTQYF
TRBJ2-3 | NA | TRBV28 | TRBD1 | TGTGCCAGCAGTGCGGCGGGACAGGCAACAGATACGCAGTATTTT | CASSAAGQATDTQYF
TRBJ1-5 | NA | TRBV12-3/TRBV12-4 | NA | TGTGCCAGCAGTTTAGGAGGCGGCCAGCCCCAGCATTTT | CASSLGGGQPQHF
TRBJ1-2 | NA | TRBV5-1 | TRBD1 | TGCGCCAGCAGCTTGGCTGGCACCGTCAGCAGGGGGAGAAACTATGGCTACACCTTC | CASSLAGTVSRGRNYGYTF
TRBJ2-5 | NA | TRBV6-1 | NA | TGTGCCAGCAGTGAAGGTGGCACAGTCCAAGAGACCCAGTACTTC | CASSEGGTVQETQYF
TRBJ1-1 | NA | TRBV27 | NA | TGTGCCAGCAGTGCCGGGGTTAACACTGAAGCTTTCTTT | CASSAGVNTEAFF
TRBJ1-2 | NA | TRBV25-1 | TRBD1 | TGTGCCAGCAGTGCGGGACAGCTCTATGGCTACACCTTC | CASSAGQLYGYTF
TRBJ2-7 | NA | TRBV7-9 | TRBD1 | TGTGCCAGCAGAAACCCACAGGGGGCCGGGAACGAGCAGTACTTC | CASRNPQGAGNEQYF
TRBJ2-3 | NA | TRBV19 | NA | TGTGCCAGTAGTGGGGCTGGCGCAGGCACAGATACGCAGTATTTT | CASSGAGAGTDTQYF
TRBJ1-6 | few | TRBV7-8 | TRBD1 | TGTGCCAGCAGCTTAGAGGGGACAGGGAATTCACCCCTCCACTTT | CASSLEGTGNSPLHF
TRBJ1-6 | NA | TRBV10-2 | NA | TGCGCCAGCAGTGAGCTGGGGGCCGATAATTCACCCCTCCACTTT | CASSELGADNSPLHF
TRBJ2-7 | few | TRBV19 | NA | TGTGCCAGTAGTTTTCAGGGAAATTCCTACGAGCAGTACTTC | CASSFQGNSYEQYF
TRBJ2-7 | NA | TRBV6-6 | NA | TGTGCCAGCAGTCCATCCTTCACTAGTGGCGTTTCGGAGGAGCAGTACTTC | CASSPSFTSGVSEEQYF
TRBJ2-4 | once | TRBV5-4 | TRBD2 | TGTGCCAGCACCCAGGGAGGGGTTGACCCTAAAAACATTCAGTACTTC | CASTQGGVDPKNIQYF
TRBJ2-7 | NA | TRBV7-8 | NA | TGTGCCAGCAGCCAAAAGGACAGACCTTACTACGAGCAGTACTTC | CASSQKDRPYYEQYF
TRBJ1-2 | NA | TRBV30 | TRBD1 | TGTGCGAGGGGGCAAGGCTATGGCTACACCTTC | CARGQGYGYTF
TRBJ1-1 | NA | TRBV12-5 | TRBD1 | TGTGCTAGTGGTCTGACAGGGATGGCTGAAGCTTTCTTT | CASGLTGMAEAFF
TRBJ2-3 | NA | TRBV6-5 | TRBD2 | TGTGCCAGCAGTTACGGTCTAGCGGGGCCCTCTACGCAGTATTTT | CASSYGLAGPSTQYF
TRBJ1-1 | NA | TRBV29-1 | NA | TGCAGCGTTGATCGGTCAGGGGCAGGGAACACTGAAGCTTTCTTT | CSVDRSGAGNTEAFF
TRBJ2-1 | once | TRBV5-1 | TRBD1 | TGCGCCAGCAGCGCAGGGGGCGCCTCCTACAATGAGCAGTTCTTC | CASSAGGASYNEQFF
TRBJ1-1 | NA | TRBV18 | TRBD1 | TGTGCCAGCTCACCACGGACAGGGAACACTGAAGCTTTCTTT | CASSPRTGNTEAFF
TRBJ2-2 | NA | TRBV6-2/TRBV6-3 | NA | TGTGCCAGCAGTTACTGGGCGGCGGAGGTGACCGGGGAGCTGTTTTTT | CASSYWAAEVTGELFF
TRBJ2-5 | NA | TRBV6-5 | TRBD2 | TGTGCCAGCACAAGCGGGGGGGAGACCCAGTACTTC | CASTSGGETQYF
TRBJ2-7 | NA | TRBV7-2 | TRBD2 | TGTGCCAGCAGACCATCCGGGACTAGGACCTACGAGCAGTACTTC | CASRPSGTRTYEQYF
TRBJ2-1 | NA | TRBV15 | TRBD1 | TGTGCCACCAGCGCCCGGGACAGGTACAATGAGCAGTTCTTC | CATSARDRYNEQFF
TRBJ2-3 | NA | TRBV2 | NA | TGTGCCAGCAGTGAAATGGGTGGGGGCCGCAGCACAGATACGCAGTATTTT | CASSEMGGGRSTDTQYF
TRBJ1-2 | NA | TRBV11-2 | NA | TGTGCCAGCAGCTTAGACTTAGCTTCTAACTATGGCTACACCTTC | CASSLDLASNYGYTF
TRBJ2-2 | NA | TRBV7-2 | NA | TGTGCCAGCAGCTTATATGCGAGGAACACCGGGGAGCTGTTTTTT | CASSLYARNTGELFF
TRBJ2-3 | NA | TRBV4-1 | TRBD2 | TGCGCCAGCAGCCAGGGGACTAGCGGGTACACAGATACGCAGTATTTT | CASSQGTSGYTDTQYF
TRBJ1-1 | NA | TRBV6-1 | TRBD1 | TGTGCCAGCAGTGATCTACCCGGACAGGGGCACACTGAAGCTTTCTTT | CASSDLPGQGHTEAFF
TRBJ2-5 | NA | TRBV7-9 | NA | TGTGCCAGCAGCTTAGGTAGCGGTCAAGAGACCCAGTACTTC | CASSLGSGQETQYF
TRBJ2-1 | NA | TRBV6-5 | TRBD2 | TGTGCCAGCAGGGTTACCGGGGGGTACAATGAGCAGTTCTTC | CASRVTGGYNEQFF
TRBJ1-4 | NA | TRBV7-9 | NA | TGTGCCAGCAGCTCTATGGGGCTAGAGGTGTTTTTT | CASSSMGLEVFF